This T cell receptor beta chain appears in the sequencing data of a study of blood T cell repertoires in COVID-19. Study summary: PBMCs, B-cell-depleted T cells, or T cells were the source of the cDNA or gDNA that made up the material.

Original handling: Amplified reference gene primers provided the basis for estimating nucleated cell counts. Sequencing used immunoSEQ multiplex PCR; TCRdb keeps in-frame clones, though not all of them. V, J and clone size were drawn from that table, and D and trimming were deduced from the DNA. Among 190,000 or so clones listed, roughly 82% were seen once. The germline V gene has CDR1 LGHNA and CDR2 YSLEER. The V end was cut by 3 bases, the J end by 0 bases, with 6 bases between. There are 14 residues in the CDR3. The TCR comes from a man aged 35 to 55 who had recovered from COVID-19. The sequenced sample consisted of PBMCs or T cells enriched from blood (not recorded which). This chain joins TRBV4-3 and TRBJ1-3; a weak D match, TRBD1 (5 bases). In DNA form, the CDR3 reads TGCGCCAGCAGCCATCAGGGCTCTGGAAACACCATATATTTT. This gives the protein CASSHQGSGNTIYF.